This TCR beta chain is from a study of regulatory dendritic cells for organ transplantation. Study-wide results and caveats: The authors noted considerable between-person heterogeneity in alloreactive memory CD8+ cells. Memory CD8+ clonal expansion seemed more limited with regulatory than mature dendritic cells. Naive T cells showed high diversity, memory cells less, memory CD8+ least.

Comment on this clone: The antigen remains undetermined.

Memory T cells were CD45RO+, naive were CD45RA+, sorted by FACS. The CDR3 is 15 residues long. Trimming took 3 bases from V and 4 from J; bases not matched to a gene: 4. CDR1 is LNHDA, CDR2 SQIVND, per germline (reference sequence). Sequencing used immunoSEQ multiplex PCR; TCRdb keeps in-frame clones, though not all of them. Of 25,000 to 30,000 clones listed, 82% are singletons. Material: naive CD4+ T cells from blood. Documented subset: CD45RA+ naive T cells. The TCR was taken from a human donor in good health. The rearrangement joins TRBV19 to TRBJ2-7, with TRBD1 identical over 12 bases. CDR3 nucleotide sequence: TGTGCCAGTAGTATCGGGACAGGGGGCCCGTACGAGCAGTACTTC. This translates into CASSIGTGGPYEQYF.